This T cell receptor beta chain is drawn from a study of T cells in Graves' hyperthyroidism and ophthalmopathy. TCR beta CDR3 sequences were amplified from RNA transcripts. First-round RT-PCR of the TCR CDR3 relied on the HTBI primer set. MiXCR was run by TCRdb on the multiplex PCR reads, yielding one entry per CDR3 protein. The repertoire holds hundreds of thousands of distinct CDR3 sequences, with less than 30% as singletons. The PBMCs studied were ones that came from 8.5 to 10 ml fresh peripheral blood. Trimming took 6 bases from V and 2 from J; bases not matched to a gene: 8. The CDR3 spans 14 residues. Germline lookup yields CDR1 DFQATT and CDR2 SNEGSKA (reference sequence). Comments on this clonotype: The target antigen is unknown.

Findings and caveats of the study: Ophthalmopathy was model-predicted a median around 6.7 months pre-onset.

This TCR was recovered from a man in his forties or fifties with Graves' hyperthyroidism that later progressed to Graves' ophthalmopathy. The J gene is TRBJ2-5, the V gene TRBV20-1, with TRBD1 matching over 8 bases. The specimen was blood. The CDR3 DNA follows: TGCAGTGCCGGGCGGGACAGGAGGCAAGAGACCCAGTACTTC. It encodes CSAGRDRRQETQYF.